Shown below are 14 T cell receptor beta chains from a single sample sequenced in a study of response to subunit inactivated influenza vaccine. TCRdb recomputed calls from the RT-PCR reads with MiXCR, one row per CDR3 protein. Here the sample spans more than 450,000 distinct CDR3 sequences, about 12% being singletons. The material was PBMCs from blood, obtained on the day of vaccination. These receptors originate from a man aged 45-65 years who received an inactivated influenza vaccine.

CDR3 coding DNA: TGTGCCAGCAGCCAGCCGGAGCAGAAATATGGCTACACCTTC. Amino acids: CASSQPEQKYGYTF. The J gene is TRBJ1-2, the V gene TRBV28; no clear D. CDR1 and CDR2 from the germline V gene are MDHEN and SYDVKM. The CDR3 has 14 amino acids. The V end lost 6 bases, the J end lost 5 bases, and 16 bases lay between the germline ends.

The CDR3 loop reads CASSRKGDYSNQPQHF. CDR3 DNA: TGTGCCAGCAGTCGAAAGGGCGATTATAGCAATCAGCCCCAGCATTTT. V usage is TRBV27 and J usage is TRBJ1-5; D remains unclear. The CDR3 is made up of 16 amino acids. Trimming stripped 5 bases from V and 0 bases from J, with 14 bases between. The germline V gene encodes CDR1 MNHEY and CDR2 SMNVEV (reference sequence).

In this sample, this clonotype turned up a few times. This rearrangement joins TRBV9 to TRBJ2-3; 10 bases map to TRBD1. Germline V CDR1 and CDR2: SGDLS, YYNGEE. The CDR3 extends over 18 amino acids. V lost 0 bases and J lost 2; bases outside the gene matches: 9. This CDR3 is CASSVATGTGVSTDTQYF. The CDR3 nucleotides are TGTGCCAGCAGCGTAGCAACCGGGACAGGGGTTTCCACAGATACGCAGTATTTT.

This chain connects TRBV6-1 to TRBJ2-1; unclear D gene. The CDR3 is 14 amino acids. Germline V gene data show CDR1 as MNHNS and CDR2 as SASEGT. The V and J ends lost 6 bases and 6 bases respectively, with 15 bases between them. This chain's CDR3 is CASRGRERLNEQFF. In nucleotides, the CDR3 is TGTGCCAGCAGGGGTAGGGAAAGGCTCAATGAGCAGTTCTTC.

The chain recombines TRBV15 with TRBJ2-7, with a weak D call TRBD1 (5 bases). CDR1 LNHNV and CDR2 YYDKDF come from the germline V gene (reference sequence). Trimming stripped 0 bases from V and 4 bases from J, with 13 bases between. This CDR3 is 15 amino acids long. The CDR3 nucleotides read TGTGCCACCAGCAGAGATTTTCAGGGAAGGTACGAGCAGTACTTC. Protein product: CATSRDFQGRYEQYF.

The gene calls are TRBV6-2 or TRBV6-3 and TRBJ2-3; D not certain. The length of the CDR3 is 14 residues. The ends were cut back, 0 bases at V and 4 bases at J, with 8 bases in the middle. Germline V gene data show CDR1 as MNHEY and CDR2 as SVGEGT. The CDR3 protein is CASSYSIRADTQYF. The CDR3 coding sequence is TGTGCCAGCAGTTACTCCATCCGGGCAGATACGCAGTATTTT.

This clonotype showed up just a few times. The genes are TRBV29-1 and TRBJ2-7; possibly TRBD1 or TRBD2 for D (5 bases each). CDR1 is SQVTM and CDR2 is ANQGSEA in the germline V gene. V was cut by 4 bases and J by 6 bases, with 10 bases left in between. The CDR3 consists of 11 residues. The CDR3 reads CSVGDPREQYF. Here the CDR3 DNA reads TGCAGCGTTGGGGACCCCCGCGAGCAGTACTTC.

The rearrangement joins TRBV29-1 to TRBJ2-7; D gene unclear. The ends were cut back, 4 bases at V and 2 bases at J, with 6 bases in the middle. CDR1 is SQVTM and CDR2 is ANQGSEA in the germline V gene. The length of the CDR3 is 11 residues. The CDR3, as DNA: TGCAGCGTTGGGAAGCCCTACGAGCAGTACTTC. Amino acids: CSVGKPYEQYF.

The table lists this clonotype with a few counts. The V and J genes are TRBV5-1 and TRBJ1-4; D is undetermined. The V gene lost 2 bases and the J gene lost 11 bases, with 10 bases spanning the gap. The CDR3 is 12 residues long. Per the germline V gene, CDR1 is SGHRS and CDR2 is YFSETQ. The CDR3 coding sequence is TGCGCCAGCAGCTTAGATAGGGAGAAACTGTTTTTT. As protein: CASSLDREKLFF.

The chain joins TRBV7-2 to TRBJ2-5; 11 bases match TRBD2. CDR3 length equals 17 residues. V lost 2 bases, J lost 4 bases, and 9 bases stayed unmatched. The germline V gene encodes CDR1 SGHTA and CDR2 FQGNSA. The CDR3 DNA reads as TGTGCCAGCAGCTTACTGCTAGCGGGAGGTTTGGGAGAGACCCAGTACTTC. Protein sequence: CASSLLLAGGLGETQYF.

The V call is TRBV15, the J call TRBJ2-5; D gene unclear. Germline-derived CDR1 and CDR2 are LNHNV and YYDKDF (reference sequence). The CDR3 spans 11 residues. V was cut by 0 bases and J by 4 bases, with 0 bases left in between. The CDR3 reads CATSREETQYF. CDR3 nucleotides: TGTGCCACCAGCAGAGAAGAGACCCAGTACTTC.

This chain links TRBV7-9 with TRBJ2-7, with a weak D call TRBD1 (6 bases). Trimming cost V 5 bases and J 0 bases, with 14 bases left between them. This CDR3 is built from 15 residues. Germline CDR1 and CDR2: SEHNR and FQNEAQ (reference sequence). CDR3 DNA: TGTGCCAGCAGCGACGGACAGCAAGCCTCCTACGAGCAGTACTTC. The encoded protein is CASSDGQQASYEQYF. The full variable domain, with the rest looked up from reference TRBV7-9 and TRBJ2-7, is DTGVSQNPRHKITKRGQNVTFRCDPISEHNRLYWYRQTLGQGPEFLTYFQNEAQLEKSRLLSDRFSAERPKGSFSTLEIQRTEQGDSAMYLCASSDGQQASYEQYFGPGTRLTVT.

This clonotype showed up just a few times. The chain links TRBV20-1 to TRBJ2-5; 12 positions match TRBD2. The CDR3 has 15 residues. Germline V gene lookup returns CDR1 DFQATT and CDR2 SNEGSKA (reference sequence). V lost 6 bases and J lost 4; bases outside the gene matches: 9. DNA for the CDR3: TGCAGTGCAAAAGGACTAGCGGGAATCGGAGAGACCCAGTACTTC. This encodes CSAKGLAGIGETQYF.

This clonotype has just a few counts. The chain employs TRBV19 and TRBJ2-2, with 7 positions matching TRBD1. V trimming: 5 bases; J trimming: 1 base; junction bases outside the gene matches: 4. CDR1 is LNHDA, CDR2 SQIVND, per germline (reference sequence). The CDR3 consists of 15 residues. The CDR3 nucleotides read TGTGCCAGTAGTGACCGGGACAGGAACACCGGGGAGCTGTTTTTT. Amino acids: CASSDRDRNTGELFF.